These 31 T cell receptor beta chains were all obtained from the same sample, sequenced in a study of blood T cell repertoires in COVID-19. The protocol was immunoSEQ multiplex PCR, while the TCRdb copy is restricted to in-frame clones and leaves out a portion. The sample comprises over 250,000 clones, more than 90% of which are singletons, and roughly 2.6% rests with the top ten. The material sequenced was PBMCs or T cells enriched from blood (not recorded which). These TCRs come from a man in his 60s who had recovered from COVID-19.

The rearrangement joins TRBV4-1 to TRBJ2-7; 9 nucleotides match TRBD2. The CDR3 runs 15 residues. V lost 1 base and J lost 2; bases outside the gene matches: 3. Looked up from germline, CDR1 is MGHRA and CDR2 is YSYEKL. The CDR3 here is CASSQASGVPYEQYF. CDR3 DNA: TGCGCCAGCAGCCAAGCTAGCGGGGTTCCCTACGAGCAGTACTTC.

V usage is TRBV30 and J usage is TRBJ1-2; a possible D gene is TRBD1 (6 bases). The CDR3 totals 14 residues. The germline V and J ends were trimmed by 2 bases and 4 bases, with 14 bases remaining between them. CDR1 and CDR2 (germline): GTSNPN, SVGIG (reference sequence). The CDR3 protein is CAWSQGGQTYGYTF. The DNA for the CDR3 is TGTGCCTGGAGTCAAGGGGGTCAGACCTATGGCTACACCTTC.

The CDR3, as DNA: TGTGCCAGCAGCTTCGGACTAGCGGATATCTACGAGCAGTACTTC. This translates into CASSFGLADIYEQYF. The chain carries TRBV13 and TRBJ2-7, with 10 positions matching TRBD2. Germline trimming cut 3 bases from V and 3 bases from J; bases unmatched to any gene: 5. The CDR3 contains 15 residues. Germline values: CDR1 PRHDT, CDR2 FYEKMQ (reference sequence).

This chain links TRBV6-6 with TRBJ1-2; TRBD1 agrees at 8 bases. CDR3 length: 15 amino acids. Germline lookup yields CDR1 MNHNY and CDR2 SVGAGI (reference sequence). Losses at the gene ends were 5 bases for V and 4 bases for J; bases not matched to a gene: 9. CDR3 DNA sequence: TGTGCCAGCAGTCACAGACAGGGGAGGATCTATGGCTACACCTTC. Its protein product is CASSHRQGRIYGYTF.

J is TRBJ1-4 and V is TRBV2, with 7 bases that match TRBD1. After removal of 8 bases from V and 4 bases from J, the junction contained 7 bases not matched to a gene. Looked up from germline, CDR1 is SNHLY and CDR2 is FYNNEI. The CDR3 totals 14 residues. DNA for the CDR3: TGTGCCAGCGCTGAGACAGGGTTTAATGAAAAACTGTTTTTT. It translates to CASAETGFNEKLFF.

The chain couples TRBV10-3 to TRBJ1-6, with 8 bases lining up with TRBD1. Trimming cost V 3 bases and J 7 bases; bases outside gene matches: 5. The V gene's germline CDR1 is ENHRY and CDR2 SYGVKD. This CDR3 region has 15 residues. The CDR3 protein is CAISELRGRNSPLHF. CDR3 in DNA: TGTGCCATCAGTGAACTCAGGGGGCGGAATTCACCCCTCCACTTT.

The chain uses TRBV2 and TRBJ1-5, with D unresolved. CDR1 SNHLY and CDR2 FYNNEI come from the germline V gene. Trimming pared 4 bases from V and 3 bases from J, leaving 13 bases between. There are 15 residues in the CDR3. The CDR3 DNA follows: TGTGCCAGCAGTGCGTTTACAATTCTCAATCAGCCCCAGCATTTT. Its protein is CASSAFTILNQPQHF.

This chain uses TRBV3-1 (or the pseudogene TRBV3-2) with TRBJ1-2; 7 nucleotides line up with TRBD1. With V trimmed by 2 bases and J by 8 bases, 8 bases remained unmatched. The CDR3 is 14 residues long. The germline gives CDR1 LGHDT, CDR2 YNNKEL (reference sequence). Here the CDR3 reads CASSQLDRATGYTF. The DNA of the CDR3 is TGTGCCAGCAGCCAACTCGACAGGGCGACGGGCTACACCTTC.

The rearrangement joins TRBV13 to TRBJ2-1; 11 nucleotides align to TRBD1. Trimming cost V 2 bases and J 7 bases; bases outside gene matches: 7. Germline values: CDR1 PRHDT, CDR2 FYEKMQ (reference sequence). This CDR3 has 16 amino acids. CDR3 protein: CASSLRDRGGVNEQFF. Here the CDR3 DNA reads TGTGCCAGCAGCTTACGGGACAGGGGGGGAGTGAATGAGCAGTTCTTC.

This clone was detected a few times. The CDR3 DNA reads as TGCGCCAGCAGCCAATACGGTCTAGCGGGCTACGAGCAGTACTTC. This translates into CASSQYGLAGYEQYF. This chain connects TRBV4-3 to TRBJ2-7, with 8 nucleotides matching TRBD2. The germline V gene encodes CDR1 LGHNA and CDR2 YSLEER. With V trimmed by 2 bases and J by 3 bases, 6 bases remained unmatched. The CDR3 runs to 15 residues.

A word on this clone: The sample carries other DNA sequences with the same CDR3. The J gene is TRBJ2-5, the V gene TRBV5-1; D might be TRBD1 (7 bases). V lost 4 bases and J 5 bases, leaving 15 bases between the germline ends. The CDR3 contains 14 residues. In germline, CDR1 is SGHRS, CDR2 YFSETQ. This chain's CDR3 is CASSTGQAGETQYF. As DNA, the CDR3 is TGCGCCAGCAGCACCGGACAGGCGGGGGAGACCCAGTACTTC.

The V call is TRBV19, the J call TRBJ1-3; tentative D call: TRBD1 (6 bases). CDR1 is LNHDA, CDR2 SQIVND, per germline (reference sequence). The V end was cut by 3 bases, the J end by 5 bases, with 11 bases between. This CDR3 has 14 residues. The CDR3 sequence: CASSIGGLRNTIYF. The CDR3 coding sequence is TGTGCCAGTAGTATCGGGGGGCTGAGAAACACCATATATTTT.

The chain carries TRBV2 and TRBJ2-7; D gene unclear. The germline V gene has CDR1 SNHLY and CDR2 FYNNEI. The CDR3 totals 12 residues. Trimming stripped 7 bases from V and 2 bases from J, with 9 bases between. The CDR3 region is CASTDFAYEQYF. The CDR3 DNA is TGTGCCAGCACCGACTTCGCCTACGAGCAGTACTTC.

The V call is TRBV27, the J call TRBJ2-5; TRBD1 is a possible D gene (6 bases). This CDR3 spans 16 amino acids. Germline CDR1 and CDR2: MNHEY and SMNVEV (reference sequence). Trimming left V 5 bases short and J 1 base short, with 17 bases between. For the CDR3, the DNA is TGTGCCAGCAGTAGTCTAGTGGGGGCGACCCAAGAGACCCAGTACTTC. The encoded protein is CASSSLVGATQETQYF.

The J gene is TRBJ2-3, the V gene TRBV3-1 (or the pseudogene TRBV3-2); 7 bases match TRBD2. The CDR3 runs to 21 residues. CDR1 is LGHDT and CDR2 is YNNKEL in the germline V gene (reference sequence). With 4 bases clipped from V and 1 base from J, the junction kept 23 bases outside the gene matches. In DNA, the CDR3 is TGTGCCAGCAGCCCAAGGTTGGGGGGGAAATTTTTGCTTGCGGGCACAGATACGCAGTATTTT. Translation gives CASSPRLGGKFLLAGTDTQYF.

V and J are TRBV19 and TRBJ1-2; 8 nucleotides align to TRBD1. The CDR3 totals 15 residues. Trimming removed 6 bases from V and 7 bases from J; junction bases left unmatched: 13. Germline CDR1 is LNHDA and CDR2 is SQIVND (reference sequence). This CDR3 is CASSGWSGGAGGYTF. CDR3 nucleotide sequence: TGTGCCAGTAGCGGCTGGTCAGGGGGCGCCGGTGGCTACACCTTC.

V gene TRBV30 combines with J gene TRBJ1-1, with D maybe TRBD1 (5 bases). Trimming took 4 bases from V and 4 from J, leaving 13 bases between them. The CDR3 contains 13 residues. Germline assignment: CDR1 GTSNPN and CDR2 SVGIG (reference sequence). The CDR3 DNA reads TGTGCCTGGACCCTCGGGGGGACCACTGAAGCTTTCTTT. Its protein product is CAWTLGGTTEAFF.

The rearrangement links TRBV4-2 to TRBJ2-3, with TRBD1 identical over 7 bases. The CDR3 has 15 residues. Germline V gives CDR1 LGHNA, CDR2 YNFKEQ. J lost 2 bases, V lost 5 bases, and 7 bases had no gene match. This chain's CDR3 is CASSSPGQPTDTQYF. CDR3 nucleotides: TGTGCCAGCAGCTCACCGGGACAGCCCACAGATACGCAGTATTTT.

This clone was seen a few times. The rearrangement links TRBV6-4 to TRBJ1-1; 8 positions match TRBD1. V was pared by 2 bases and J by 1 base, with 6 bases of the junction left unmatched. CDR3 length: 16 amino acids. CDR1 MRHNA and CDR2 SNTAGT come from the germline V gene. CDR3 nucleotide sequence: TGTGCCAGCAGTGACAGGGCCGGGACAGGGAACACTGAAGCTTTCTTT. This translates into CASSDRAGTGNTEAFF.

V usage is TRBV28 and J usage is TRBJ2-4; TRBD1 aligns across 12 bases. This CDR3 region has 14 residues. Germline V gene data show CDR1 as MDHEN and CDR2 as SYDVKM. J lost 7 bases, V lost 5 bases, and 3 bases had no gene match. The CDR3 spells CASSKGQGANIQYF. CDR3 nucleotides: TGTGCCAGCAGTAAGGGACAGGGGGCGAACATTCAGTACTTC.

The V call is TRBV15, the J call TRBJ1-1; D might be TRBD1 (6 bases). CDR1 is LNHNV and CDR2 is YYDKDF in the germline V gene (reference sequence). Trimming stripped 8 bases from V and 0 bases from J, with 10 bases between. The CDR3 spans 13 residues. The CDR3 is CATSDSLNTEAFF. The DNA of the CDR3 is TGTGCCACCTCGGACAGCTTGAACACTGAAGCTTTCTTT.

The chain has TRBV3-1 (or the pseudogene TRBV3-2) and TRBJ2-3, with D perhaps matching TRBD2 (5 bases). CDR3 size: 15 residues. CDR1 and CDR2 from the germline V gene are LGHDT and YNNKEL (reference sequence). V was pared by 1 base and J by 2 bases, with 10 bases between. The CDR3 here is CASSQGGVNTDTQYF. CDR3 DNA sequence: TGTGCCAGCAGCCAAGGGGGAGTGAACACAGATACGCAGTATTTT.

The chain links TRBV7-9 to TRBJ1-3; 10 bases align to TRBD1. V trimming: 3 bases; J trimming: 4 bases; junction bases outside the gene matches: 3. Germline-derived CDR1 and CDR2 are SEHNR and FQNEAQ (reference sequence). The CDR3 loop spans 15 amino acids. The CDR3 sequence is CASSFGQGEGNTIYF. The CDR3 nucleotides read TGTGCCAGCAGCTTCGGACAGGGGGAAGGAAACACCATATATTTT.

The chain has TRBV19 and TRBJ1-2; perhaps TRBD1 as D (5 bases). V dropped 2 bases and J dropped 8 bases, with 18 bases sitting between them. Germline CDR1 reads LNHDA; CDR2 reads SQIVND (reference sequence). The CDR3 is 15 amino acids. CDR3 region: CASSIRQTRDGGYTF. The CDR3 DNA follows: TGTGCCAGTAGTATACGACAGACCCGAGACGGGGGCTACACCTTC.

This chain connects TRBV2 to TRBJ1-1; TRBD1 matches 7 bases. The junction had 7 bases not matched to a gene; V was cut back by 10 bases and J by 5 bases. Per germline, CDR1 SNHLY and CDR2 FYNNEI. CDR3 length: 12 residues. CDR3 protein: CAIRAGGTEAFF. The CDR3 DNA reads TGTGCCATTCGAGCAGGGGGTACTGAAGCTTTCTTT.

The chain combines TRBV4-3 with TRBJ2-2; a possible D gene is TRBD2 (5 bases). Trimming stripped 1 base from V and 3 bases from J, with 12 bases between. This CDR3 has 16 residues. Germline V gene lookup returns CDR1 LGHNA and CDR2 YSLEER. CDR3 sequence reads: CASSQGVQEDTGELFF. The CDR3 coding sequence is TGCGCCAGCAGCCAAGGGGTCCAGGAGGACACCGGGGAGCTGTTTTTT.

The chain joins TRBV7-8 to TRBJ2-3; 15 bases are a match to TRBD2. The CDR3 sequence is 17 residues long. The V segment lost 4 bases and the J segment 5 bases; nucleotides outside the gene matches: 7. Germline CDR1 is SGHVS and CDR2 is FQNEAQ. The DNA of the CDR3 is TGTGCCAGCAGCTCCGGGACTAGCGGGGGGTTCGGAGATACGCAGTATTTT. This codes for CASSSGTSGGFGDTQYF.

This clone was recorded only once. This chain joins TRBV2 and TRBJ1-2; 7 positions match TRBD1. J was trimmed by 8 bases and V by 2 bases; bases with no gene match: 8. The CDR3 extends over 14 amino acids. CDR1 is SNHLY and CDR2 is FYNNEI in the germline V gene. CDR3: CASSESRGVGGYTF. The CDR3 nucleotides read TGTGCCAGCAGTGAATCCAGGGGGGTTGGAGGCTACACCTTC. Complete variable domain (other parts from reference TRBV2 and TRBJ1-2): EPEVTQTPSHQVTQMGQEVILRCVPISNHLYFYWYRQILGQKVEFLVSFYNNEISEKSEIFDDQFSVERPDGSNFTLKIRSTKLEDSAMYFCASSESRGVGGYTFGSGTRLTVV.

J is TRBJ1-1 and V is TRBV27; 8 bases are shared with TRBD1. Trimming removed 4 bases from V and 8 bases from J; junction bases left unmatched: 12. The CDR3 loop spans 15 amino acids. Germline V gene data show CDR1 as MNHEY and CDR2 as SMNVEV (reference sequence). CDR3 region: CASSSAGTGAYEAFF. The CDR3, as DNA: TGTGCCAGCAGTTCCGCCGGGACAGGAGCTTACGAAGCTTTCTTT.

The chain uses TRBV3-1 (or the pseudogene TRBV3-2) and TRBJ1-3; no firm D call. Germline V CDR1 and CDR2: LGHDT, YNNKEL (reference sequence). Trimming shortened V by 4 bases and J by 4 bases, and 14 bases separated the two germline ends. The CDR3 runs to 15 residues. The CDR3 region has the DNA TGTGCCAGCAGCCCCTTTCGGGGAGCCGGAAACACCATATATTTT. It specifies CASSPFRGAGNTIYF.

The chain couples TRBV5-8 to TRBJ2-3, with 12 bases aligning to TRBD2. The germline V gene encodes CDR1 SGHTS and CDR2 YDEGEE. This CDR3 region has 16 residues. Germline trimming cut 0 bases from V and 1 base from J; bases unmatched to any gene: 0. Here the CDR3 reads CASSLGTSGGTDTQYF. In DNA, the CDR3 is TGTGCCAGCAGCTTGGGGACTAGCGGGGGCACAGATACGCAGTATTTT.